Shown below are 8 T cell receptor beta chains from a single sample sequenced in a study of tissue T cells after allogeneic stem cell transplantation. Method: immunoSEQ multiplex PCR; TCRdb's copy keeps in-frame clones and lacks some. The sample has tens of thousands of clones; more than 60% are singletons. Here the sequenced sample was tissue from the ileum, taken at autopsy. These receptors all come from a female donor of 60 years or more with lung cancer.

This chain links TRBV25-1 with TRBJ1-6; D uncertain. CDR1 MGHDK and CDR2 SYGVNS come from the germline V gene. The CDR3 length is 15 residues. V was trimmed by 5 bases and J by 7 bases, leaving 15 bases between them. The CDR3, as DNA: TGTGCCAGCAGTCCCGGGGAGGGTCGGAATTCACCCCTCCACTTT. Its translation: CASSPGEGRNSPLHF. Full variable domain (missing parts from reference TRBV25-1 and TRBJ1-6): EADIYQTPRYLVIGTGKKITLECSQTMGHDKMYWYQQDPGMELHLIHYSYGVNSTEKGDLSSESTVSRIRTEHFPLTLESARPSHTSQYLCASSPGEGRNSPLHFGNGTRLTVT.

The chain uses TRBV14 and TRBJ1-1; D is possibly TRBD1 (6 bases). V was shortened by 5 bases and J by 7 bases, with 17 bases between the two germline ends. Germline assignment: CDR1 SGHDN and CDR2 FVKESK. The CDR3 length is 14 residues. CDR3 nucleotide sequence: TGTGCCAGCAGCAGAAACAGGGAGGTCAGTGAAGCTTTCTTT. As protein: CASSRNREVSEAFF.

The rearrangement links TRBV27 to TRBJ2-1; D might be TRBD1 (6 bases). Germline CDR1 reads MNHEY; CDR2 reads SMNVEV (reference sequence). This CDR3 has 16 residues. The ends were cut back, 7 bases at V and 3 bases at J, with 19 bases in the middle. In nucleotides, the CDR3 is TGTGCCAGCATCAAGGTTTCGGACAGTCTCTACAATGAGCAGTTCTTC. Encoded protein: CASIKVSDSLYNEQFF.

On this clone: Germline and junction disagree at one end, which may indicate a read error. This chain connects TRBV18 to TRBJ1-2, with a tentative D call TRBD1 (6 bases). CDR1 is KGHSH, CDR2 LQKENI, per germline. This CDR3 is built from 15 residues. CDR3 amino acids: CASAPLQGQADGYTF. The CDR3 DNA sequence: TGTGCCAGCGCACCGCTCCAGGGGCAGGCCGATGGCTACACCTTC.

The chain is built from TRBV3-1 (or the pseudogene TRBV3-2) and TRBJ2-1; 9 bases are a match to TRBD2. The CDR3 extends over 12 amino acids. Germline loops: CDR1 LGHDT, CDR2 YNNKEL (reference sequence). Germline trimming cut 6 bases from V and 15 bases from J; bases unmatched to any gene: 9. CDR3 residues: CASSGSGTSPFF. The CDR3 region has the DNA TGTGCCAGCAGTGGTTCCGGGACTAGCCCGTTCTTC.

CDR3 loop: CASSLFGPGGRNGYTF. In DNA form, the CDR3 reads TGTGCCAGCAGCTTGTTTGGGCCCGGGGGCCGGAATGGCTACACCTTC. This sequence joins TRBV5-6 and TRBJ1-2; a possible D gene is TRBD1 (6 bases). The CDR3 is made up of 16 amino acids. Germline lookup yields CDR1 SGHDT and CDR2 YYEEEE. V was trimmed by 1 base and J by 6 bases, leaving 19 bases between them.

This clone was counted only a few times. The DNA of the CDR3 is TGTGCCAGCAGCTTCAACGGGGGCACCGGGGAGCTGTTTTTT. Protein product: CASSFNGGTGELFF. The chain employs TRBV7-2 and TRBJ2-2; weak D call: TRBD2 (6 bases). Trimming stripped 3 bases from V and 4 bases from J, with 9 bases between. CDR1 and CDR2 from the germline V gene are SGHTA and FQGNSA. The length of the CDR3 is 14 residues.

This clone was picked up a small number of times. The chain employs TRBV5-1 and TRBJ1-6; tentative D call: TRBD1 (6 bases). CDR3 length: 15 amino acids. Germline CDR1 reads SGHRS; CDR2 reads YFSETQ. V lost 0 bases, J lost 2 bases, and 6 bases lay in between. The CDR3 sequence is CASSLAGAYNSPLHF. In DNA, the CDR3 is TGCGCCAGCAGCTTGGCAGGGGCCTATAATTCACCCCTCCACTTT.